These 29 T cell receptor beta chains were all obtained from the same sample, sequenced in a study of vaccination effects on CD4 cells after COVID-19. ViraFEST expansion of antigen-specific CD4+ T cells with viral peptide pools preceded sequencing. When less than 13 days of culture had elapsed, CD4+ T cells were isolated. Two doses of BNT162b2 or mRNA-1273 vaccine were administered to participants. Assay: immunoSEQ multiplex PCR; the TCRdb copy retains only in-frame clones and omits some. The sample lists about 60,000 clones, 75% to 85% occurring once. Their cognate antigens are unknown. This specimen consisted of CD4+ T cells from PBMCs cultured with HCoV-OC43 spike peptides, obtained after COVID-19 vaccination. Subset described: HCoV-OC43 spike overlapping peptide pool stimulation. These receptors all stem from a human donor who received a COVID-19 vaccine.

The genes are TRBV5-1 and TRBJ2-1, with D possibly called TRBD1 or TRBD2 (5 bases each). The CDR3 spans 14 residues. The V gene's germline CDR1 is SGHRS and CDR2 YFSETQ. The V and J ends lost 0 bases and 6 bases respectively, with 10 bases between them. The CDR3 region is CASSLGGSANEQFF. The CDR3 nucleotides are TGCGCCAGCAGCTTGGGGGGGTCCGCCAATGAGCAGTTCTTC.

J is TRBJ2-3 and V is TRBV9; a possible D gene is TRBD2 (5 bases). The germline V gene has CDR1 SGDLS and CDR2 YYNGEE. This CDR3 is built from 14 residues. Trimming pared 0 bases from V and 3 bases from J, leaving 8 bases between. Written as DNA, the CDR3 is TGTGCCAGCAGCGTAGAAAGGACTACAGATACGCAGTATTTT. Its translation: CASSVERTTDTQYF. The variable domain in full, completed from reference TRBV9 and TRBJ2-3, reads DSGVTQTPKHLITATGQRVTLRCSPRSGDLSVYWYQQSLDQGLQFLIQYYNGEERAKGNILERFSAQQFPDLHSELNLSSLELGDSALYFCASSVERTTDTQYFGPGTRLTVL.

The chain couples TRBV6-5 to TRBJ1-4; perhaps TRBD1 as D (5 bases). Germline values: CDR1 MNHEY, CDR2 SVGAGI. V lost 2 bases and J 4 bases, leaving 14 bases between the germline ends. There are 16 residues in the CDR3. CDR3 bases: TGTGCCAGCAGTTACGTTACGACAGTTGATAATGAAAAACTGTTTTTT. It is translated as CASSYVTTVDNEKLFF.

This clone was seen more than once but under ten times. This chain uses TRBV7-2 with TRBJ1-5, with TRBD1 as a possible D gene (5 bases). The V and J ends lost 0 bases and 8 bases respectively, with 11 bases between them. The germline CDR1 and CDR2 sequences are SGHTA and FQGNSA. The CDR3 is made up of 14 amino acids. CDR3 nucleotide sequence: TGTGCCAGCAGCTTAGCGAGCAGGGAGGAGCCCCAGCATTTT. Translation: CASSLASREEPQHF.

This chain connects TRBV5-6 to TRBJ2-5, with D unclear. The V end lost 4 bases, the J end lost 7 bases, and 11 bases lay between the germline ends. This CDR3 has 12 amino acids. Germline assignment: CDR1 SGHDT and CDR2 YYEEEE. The CDR3 sequence: CASSRTGGTQYF. CDR3 DNA: TGTGCCAGCAGCCGGACCGGCGGGACCCAGTACTTC.

The V and J genes are TRBV7-3 and TRBJ1-1; D is uncertain. V lost 0 bases and J lost 0, with 2 bases in between. The CDR3 consists of 13 residues. Germline V gene lookup returns CDR1 SGHTA and CDR2 FQGTGA. DNA for the CDR3: TGTGCCAGCAGCTTAACCGTGAACACTGAAGCTTTCTTT. It translates to CASSLTVNTEAFF.

This chain connects TRBV27 to TRBJ1-6, with D hard to call. V was pared by 2 bases and J by 14 bases, with 13 bases between. The CDR3 length is 13 residues. Germline CDR1 and CDR2: MNHEY and SMNVEV (reference sequence). The CDR3, as DNA: TGTGCCAGCAGTTTAACCGCGTTTAACGCCCTCCACTTT. Encoded protein: CASSLTAFNALHF.

This chain uses TRBV6-5 with TRBJ1-3, with a possible D match to TRBD1 (5 bases). The V end was cut by 5 bases, the J end by 2 bases, with 7 bases between. The CDR3 consists of 13 residues. The germline V gene has CDR1 MNHEY and CDR2 SVGAGI. DNA for the CDR3: TGTGCCAGCAGTCAACAGGCTGGAAACACCATATATTTT. Its translation: CASSQQAGNTIYF.

The V gene is TRBV19, the J gene TRBJ1-4; TRBD1 is a possible D gene (6 bases). CDR1 and CDR2 (germline): LNHDA, SQIVND (reference sequence). The CDR3 sequence is 16 residues long. V lost 2 bases and J 5 bases, leaving 15 bases between the germline ends. The CDR3 DNA reads TGTGCCAGTAGTATACAACAGGGCGCGCTGAATGAAAAACTGTTTTTT. The encoded protein is CASSIQQGALNEKLFF.

The V gene is TRBV24-1, the J gene TRBJ1-2, with 9 bases aligning to TRBD1. V dropped 3 bases and J dropped 8; count of bases not matched to a gene: 9. This CDR3 is built from 15 residues. The V gene's germline CDR1 is KGHDR and CDR2 SFDVKD. The CDR3 loop is CATSDAGQGGRGYTF. CDR3 nucleotides: TGTGCCACCAGTGATGCGGGACAGGGTGGGCGCGGCTACACCTTC.

This clone was seen a handful of times. This chain links TRBV6-2 or TRBV6-3 with TRBJ1-2; 7 bases are a match to TRBD1. Germline V gene data show CDR1 as MNHEY and CDR2 as SVGEGT. The CDR3 is 15 amino acids. Trimming cost V 2 bases and J 8 bases; bases outside gene matches: 11. In DNA form, the CDR3 reads TGTGCCAGCAGTTACGCCTCGGGACAGACGCAGGGCTACACCTTC. As protein: CASSYASGQTQGYTF.

The table lists this clone with a count of one. J is TRBJ2-5 and V is TRBV25-1, with a tentative D call TRBD1 (6 bases). V was clipped by 6 bases and J by 5 bases, with 13 bases between them. CDR1 is MGHDK and CDR2 is SYGVNS in the germline V gene. The length of the CDR3 is 13 residues. Here the CDR3 reads CASRDPGAETQYF. The DNA of the CDR3 is TGTGCCAGCAGGGATCCAGGGGCGGAGACCCAGTACTTC.

The rearrangement links TRBV5-8 to TRBJ1-5; 7 nucleotides line up with TRBD1. CDR1 is SGHTS and CDR2 is YDEGEE in the germline V gene. The CDR3 is made up of 14 amino acids. The V gene end was trimmed by 0 bases and the J gene end by 9 bases; junction bases not matched to a gene: 6. The DNA for the CDR3 is TGTGCCAGCAGCTTGGGACAGGGATTGATGCCCCAGCATTTT. Residues: CASSLGQGLMPQHF.

This clone was seen just once. The chain uses TRBV28 and TRBJ1-2; D is undetermined. This CDR3 spans 12 amino acids. Germline CDR1 MDHEN, CDR2 SYDVKM. V shed 7 bases and J shed 8 bases, with 14 bases lying between them. CDR3 loop: CASTVGVGGYTF. CDR3 bases: TGTGCCAGCACCGTAGGAGTCGGGGGCTACACCTTC.

The chain has TRBV2 and TRBJ2-3; no clear D. Trimming removed 5 bases from V and 5 bases from J, with 8 bases in between. The CDR3 covers 12 residues. The germline V gene encodes CDR1 SNHLY and CDR2 FYNNEI. The CDR3 sequence: CASSKTRDTQYF. The CDR3 region has the DNA TGTGCCAGCAGTAAGACGAGAGATACGCAGTATTTT. The full variable domain, completed using reference TRBV2 and TRBJ2-3, is EPEVTQTPSHQVTQMGQEVILRCVPISNHLYFYWYRQILGQKVEFLVSFYNNEISEKSEIFDDQFSVERPDGSNFTLKIRSTKLEDSAMYFCASSKTRDTQYFGPGTRLTVL.

The chain uses TRBV4-2 and TRBJ2-5; the D gene is possibly TRBD2 (6 bases). In germline, CDR1 is LGHNA, CDR2 YNFKEQ. Between the trimmed V and J ends, which lost 4 bases and 4 bases, there was a span of 13 bases. The CDR3 runs to 14 residues. The CDR3 loop is CASSRDFGVETQYF. CDR3 in DNA: TGTGCCAGCAGCCGGGACTTCGGGGTAGAGACCCAGTACTTC.

This rearrangement joins TRBV29-1 to TRBJ1-1; possible D gene TRBD1, 6 bases. The CDR3 runs to 13 residues. The ends were cut back, 5 bases at V and 8 bases at J, with 18 bases in the middle. The germline gives CDR1 SQVTM, CDR2 ANQGSEA. This CDR3 is CSVSGVLIGEAFF. The CDR3 nucleotides read TGCAGCGTTTCAGGGGTATTAATCGGCGAAGCTTTCTTT.

This clone was seen only a few times. V gene TRBV20-1 combines with J gene TRBJ1-2; unclear D gene. V was pared by 3 bases and J by 7 bases, with 18 bases between. The CDR3 extends over 14 amino acids. The germline V gene encodes CDR1 DFQATT and CDR2 SNEGSKA (reference sequence). CDR3 nucleotide sequence: TGCAGTGCTAGTCTGGAGCCAGACGTGGGTGGCTACACCTTC. This sequence encodes CSASLEPDVGGYTF.

This clone was counted only a few times. The same CDR3 arises from other DNA sequences in this sample as well. The chain links TRBV19 to TRBJ1-5; D uncertain. This CDR3 is 12 amino acids long. V lost 3 bases, J lost 2 bases, and 2 bases lay in between. Germline values: CDR1 LNHDA, CDR2 SQIVND (reference sequence). CDR3 residues: CASSMGNQPQHF. The CDR3 nucleotides read TGTGCCAGTAGTATGGGCAATCAGCCCCAGCATTTT.

The chain combines TRBV24-1 with TRBJ2-1; 9 bases are shared with TRBD2. Germline CDR1 KGHDR, CDR2 SFDVKD. Trimming took 1 base from V and 2 from J; bases not matched to a gene: 2. The CDR3 is 16 amino acids. CDR3 DNA sequence: TGTGCCACCAGTGATTTCATAGCGGGGGCCTACAATGAGCAGTTCTTC. Its protein is CATSDFIAGAYNEQFF.

The J gene is TRBJ1-3, the V gene TRBV3-1 (or the pseudogene TRBV3-2); a weak D match, TRBD1 (5 bases). The CDR3 sequence is 18 residues long. Between the trimmed V and J ends, which lost 3 bases and 6 bases, there was a span of 24 bases. Germline values: CDR1 LGHDT, CDR2 YNNKEL (reference sequence). In DNA form, the CDR3 reads TGTGCCAGCAGCCAGTGGAGCGCGACCAGGGAGTTAGCAAACACCATATATTTT. Translation gives CASSQWSATRELANTIYF.

The chain has TRBV2 and TRBJ2-1, with TRBD2 as a possible D gene (5 bases). The CDR3 loop spans 15 amino acids. V was pared by 7 bases and J by 8 bases, with 21 bases between. In germline, CDR1 is SNHLY, CDR2 FYNNEI. As DNA, the CDR3 is TGTGCCAGCACCAAAGGAGGTGAAGGGATCGATGAGCAGTTCTTC. This gives the protein CASTKGGEGIDEQFF.

The V gene is TRBV7-9, the J gene TRBJ2-2, with 10 bases lining up with TRBD2. With 0 bases clipped from V and 2 bases from J, the junction kept 9 bases outside the gene matches. This CDR3 has 19 residues. Germline values: CDR1 SEHNR, CDR2 FQNEAQ (reference sequence). DNA of the CDR3: TGTGCCAGCAGCTTAGCGAGGCTAGCGGGGGCCTTTAACACCGGGGAGCTGTTTTTT. As protein: CASSLARLAGAFNTGELFF.

The rearrangement joins TRBV5-1 to TRBJ2-1; 10 nucleotides align to TRBD1. Germline V gene lookup returns CDR1 SGHRS and CDR2 YFSETQ. V shed 4 bases and J 6 bases; nucleotides not matched to a gene: 7. This CDR3 is built from 15 residues. CDR3 residues: CASSLRDRGGNEQFF. CDR3 DNA sequence: TGCGCCAGCAGCCTACGGGACAGGGGTGGCAATGAGCAGTTCTTC.

The rearrangement links TRBV7-2 to TRBJ1-4, with D tentatively TRBD1 (5 bases). CDR3 length: 16 amino acids. V lost 2 bases and J 5 bases, leaving 15 bases between the germline ends. The germline V gene encodes CDR1 SGHTA and CDR2 FQGNSA. CDR3 coding DNA: TGTGCCAGCAGCTTATCCAGGGCTGAACCGAATGAAAAACTGTTTTTT. Translated: CASSLSRAEPNEKLFF.

This rearrangement joins TRBV7-3 to TRBJ2-2, with D possibly matching TRBD2 (6 bases). The germline gives CDR1 SGHTA, CDR2 FQGTGA. The germline V and J ends were trimmed by 5 bases and 1 base, with 8 bases remaining between them. CDR3 length: 14 amino acids. As DNA, the CDR3 is TGTGCCAGCAGCACCGGGGGGAACACCGGGGAGCTGTTTTTT. Translating gives CASSTGGNTGELFF.

This clone came up a few times. The chain combines TRBV6-2 or TRBV6-3 with TRBJ1-2, with 8 positions matching TRBD1. Germline loops: CDR1 MNHEY, CDR2 SVGEGT. Trimming at V came to 4 bases and at J to 7 bases, leaving 14 bases not matched to a gene. This CDR3 has 16 residues. CDR3: CASSSDRGKMRSGYTF. The CDR3 DNA reads TGTGCCAGCAGTTCTGACAGGGGTAAGATGAGGAGTGGCTACACCTTC.

This clone was counted between two and nine times. The rearrangement links TRBV21-1 to TRBJ2-7; the table's D call, TRBD2, was not checked against the DNA. TRBV21-1 is marked as a pseudogene. There are 12 residues in the CDR3. This CDR3 reads CASSKVTYEQYV. CDR3 nucleotide sequence: TGTGCCAGCAGCAAAGTAACCTACGAGCAGTACGTC.

CDR3 residues: CASTLTAGQGRDGYTF. The CDR3 DNA reads TGCGCCAGCACCCTTACTGCGGGACAGGGTAGGGATGGCTACACCTTC. The chain combines TRBV5-1 with TRBJ1-2; the match to TRBD1 covers 9 bases. Germline CDR1 is SGHRS and CDR2 is YFSETQ. CDR3 length: 16 amino acids. The junction had 15 bases not matched to a gene; V was cut back by 6 bases and J by 6 bases.